Described below is a single T cell receptor beta chain sequence and its context. The V and J ends lost 9 bases and 0 bases respectively, with 10 bases between them. The CDR3 loop spans 13 amino acids. Germline lookup yields CDR1 MGHRA and CDR2 YSYEKL. These data belong to a study of OX40 agonist ivuxolimab in advanced cancers. Turning to the study itself: Patients' therapy was ivuxolimab, an antibody that acts as an agonist of OX40 (CD134). Earlier treatment with anti-PD-1, anti-PD-L1 or anti-CTLA-4 was permitted, and 35% to 40% had received some. Melanoma, hepatocellular carcinoma, head and neck or renal cell cancer occurred in dose-escalation patients.

Collection of blood occurred at baseline, at cycle 4 day 1, and at cycle 7 day 1. Data came from immunoSEQ multiplex PCR; TCRdb stores just in-frame clones and leaves some out. This table holds 75,000 to 90,000 clones, roughly nine tenths found once. The receptor was isolated from an adult with an advanced solid tumor such as melanoma, head and neck, liver or kidney cancer. The sample consisted of CD4+ or CD8+ T cells sorted from blood, taken in a trial of the OX40 agonist ivuxolimab. The genes are TRBV4-1 and TRBJ2-3, with a tentative D call TRBD1 (6 bases). The CDR3 region is CASSDRSTDTQYF. The CDR3 nucleotides are TGCGCCAGTTCTGACAGGAGCACAGATACGCAGTATTTT.